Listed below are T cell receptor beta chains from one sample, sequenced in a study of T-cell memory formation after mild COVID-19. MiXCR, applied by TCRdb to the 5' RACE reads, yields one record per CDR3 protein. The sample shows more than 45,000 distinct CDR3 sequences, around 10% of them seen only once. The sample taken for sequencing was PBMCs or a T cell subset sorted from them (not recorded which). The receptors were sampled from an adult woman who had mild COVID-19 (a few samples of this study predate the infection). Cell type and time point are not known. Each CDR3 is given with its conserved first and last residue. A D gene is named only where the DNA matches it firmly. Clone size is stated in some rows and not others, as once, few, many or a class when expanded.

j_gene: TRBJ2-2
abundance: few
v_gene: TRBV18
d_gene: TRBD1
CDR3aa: CASSARQGATGELFF
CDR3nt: TGTGCCAGCTCAGCAAGACAGGGGGCCACCGGGGAGCTGTTTTTT

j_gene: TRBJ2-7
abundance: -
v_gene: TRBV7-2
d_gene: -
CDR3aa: CASSLGAYSYEQYF
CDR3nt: TGTGCCAGCAGCCTAGGGGCCTACAGTTACGAGCAGTACTTC

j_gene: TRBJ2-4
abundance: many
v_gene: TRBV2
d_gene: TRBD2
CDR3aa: CASREAGLVSIQYF
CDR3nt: TGTGCCAGCAGGGAAGCGGGACTGGTGAGCATTCAGTACTTC

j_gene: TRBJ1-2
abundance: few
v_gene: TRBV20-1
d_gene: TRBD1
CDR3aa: CSASGDRDGYTF
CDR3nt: TGCAGTGCTAGCGGGGACAGGGATGGCTACACCTTC

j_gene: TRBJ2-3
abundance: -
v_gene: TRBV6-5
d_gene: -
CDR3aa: CASSYERAGATDTQYF
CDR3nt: TGTGCCAGCAGTTACGAGAGGGCTGGGGCCACAGATACGCAGTATTTT

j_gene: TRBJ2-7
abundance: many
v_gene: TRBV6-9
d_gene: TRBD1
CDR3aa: CASSYSNRDREDYEQYF
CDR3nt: TGTGCCAGCAGTTATTCAAATCGGGACAGGGAGGACTACGAGCAGTACTTC

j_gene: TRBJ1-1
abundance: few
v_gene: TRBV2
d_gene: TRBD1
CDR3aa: CASSDGTGPRTEAFF
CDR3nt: TGTGCCAGCAGTGACGGGACAGGGCCTCGAACTGAAGCTTTCTTT

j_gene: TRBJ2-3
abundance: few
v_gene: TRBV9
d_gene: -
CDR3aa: CASSESQLDTQYF
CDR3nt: TGTGCCAGCAGCGAATCCCAGCTAGATACGCAGTATTTT

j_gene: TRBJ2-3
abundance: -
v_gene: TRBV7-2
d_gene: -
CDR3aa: CASFGSGYTDTQYF
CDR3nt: TGTGCCAGCTTTGGGAGCGGATACACAGATACGCAGTATTTT

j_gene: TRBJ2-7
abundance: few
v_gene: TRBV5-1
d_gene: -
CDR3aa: CASSLRASGSSYEQYF
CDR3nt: TGCGCCAGCAGCCTAAGGGCGTCGGGGAGCTCCTACGAGCAGTACTTC

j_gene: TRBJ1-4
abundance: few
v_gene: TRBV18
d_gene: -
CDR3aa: CASSLGRNSEKLFF
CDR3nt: TGTGCCAGCTCACTCGGCCGCAATTCTGAAAAACTGTTTTTT

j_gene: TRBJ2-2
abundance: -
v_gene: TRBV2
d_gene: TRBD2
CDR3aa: CASSALRLAGGTGELFF
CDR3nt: TGTGCCAGCAGTGCGCTCCGACTAGCGGGAGGCACCGGGGAGCTGTTTTTT

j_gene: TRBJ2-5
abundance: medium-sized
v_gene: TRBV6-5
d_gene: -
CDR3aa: CASSLAGEQETQYF
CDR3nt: TGTGCCAGCAGCCTTGCAGGGGAGCAAGAGACCCAGTACTTC

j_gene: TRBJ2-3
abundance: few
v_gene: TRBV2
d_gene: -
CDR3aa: CAILAWELTDTQYF
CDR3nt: TGTGCCATCCTGGCTTGGGAGTTGACAGATACGCAGTATTTT

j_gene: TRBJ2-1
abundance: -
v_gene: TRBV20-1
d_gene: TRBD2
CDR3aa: CSARAQGLAGGFNEQFF
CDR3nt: TGCAGTGCTAGAGCTCAGGGACTAGCGGGAGGGTTCAATGAGCAGTTCTTC

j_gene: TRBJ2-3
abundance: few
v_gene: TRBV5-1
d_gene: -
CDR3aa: CASSLGQVGGTDTQYF
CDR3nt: TGCGCCAGCAGCTTGGGTCAGGTCGGGGGCACAGATACGCAGTATTTT

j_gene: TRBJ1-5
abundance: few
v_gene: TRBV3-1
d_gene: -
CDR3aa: CASSQVYGVGQPQHF
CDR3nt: TGTGCCAGCAGCCAAGTCTATGGCGTGGGTCAGCCCCAGCATTTT

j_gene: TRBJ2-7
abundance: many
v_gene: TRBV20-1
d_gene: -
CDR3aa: CSARDGDYEQYF
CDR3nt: TGCAGTGCTAGAGACGGGGACTACGAGCAGTACTTC

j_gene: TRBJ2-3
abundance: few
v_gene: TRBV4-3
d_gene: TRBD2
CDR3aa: CASSQGAGGYRGDTQYF
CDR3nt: TGCGCCAGCAGCCAAGGGGCGGGAGGGTATCGTGGAGATACGCAGTATTTT

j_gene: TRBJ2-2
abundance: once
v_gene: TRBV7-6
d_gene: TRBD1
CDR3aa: CASRKTGGTGELFF
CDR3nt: TGTGCCAGCAGGAAGACAGGGGGCACCGGGGAGCTGTTTTTT

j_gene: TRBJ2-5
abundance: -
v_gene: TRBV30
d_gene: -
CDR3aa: CAWSLDPHQETQYF
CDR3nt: TGTGCCTGGAGCCTGGACCCCCACCAAGAGACCCAGTACTTC

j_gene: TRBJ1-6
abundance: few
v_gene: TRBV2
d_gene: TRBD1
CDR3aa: CASSGGQGALSPLHF
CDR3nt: TGTGCCAGCAGTGGCGGACAGGGGGCTCTCTCACCCCTCCACTTT

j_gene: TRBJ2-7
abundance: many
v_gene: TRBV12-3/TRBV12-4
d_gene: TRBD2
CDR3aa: CASRLAGALGEQYF
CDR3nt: TGTGCCAGCCGACTAGCGGGAGCACTGGGGGAGCAGTACTTC

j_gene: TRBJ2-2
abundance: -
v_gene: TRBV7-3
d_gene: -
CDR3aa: CASSYQGPTGELFF
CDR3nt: TGTGCCAGCAGCTATCAGGGGCCCACCGGGGAGCTGTTTTTT

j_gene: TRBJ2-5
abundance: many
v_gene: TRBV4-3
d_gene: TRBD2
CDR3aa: CASSRGRTSGSETQYF
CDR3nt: TGCGCCAGCAGCCGAGGACGGACTAGCGGGAGCGAGACCCAGTACTTC

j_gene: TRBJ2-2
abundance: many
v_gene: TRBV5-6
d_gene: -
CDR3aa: CASTPLGTKGNTGELFF
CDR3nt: TGTGCCAGCACCCCCCTCGGGACCAAGGGGAACACCGGGGAGCTGTTTTTT

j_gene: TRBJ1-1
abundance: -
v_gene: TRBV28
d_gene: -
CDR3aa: CASSFLDRTEAFF
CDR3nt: TGTGCCAGCAGTTTCCTCGACAGAACTGAAGCTTTCTTT

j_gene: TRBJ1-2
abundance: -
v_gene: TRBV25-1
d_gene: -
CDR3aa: CASRAGTLSGYTF
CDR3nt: TGTGCCAGCCGCGCCGGGACTCTTAGTGGCTACACCTTC

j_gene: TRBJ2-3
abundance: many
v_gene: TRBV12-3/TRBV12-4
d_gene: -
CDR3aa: CASSLEALSTDTQYF
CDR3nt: TGTGCCAGCAGTTTGGAAGCCCTTAGCACAGATACGCAGTATTTT

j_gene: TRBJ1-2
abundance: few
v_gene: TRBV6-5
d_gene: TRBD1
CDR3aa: CASSYSTGGGGYTF
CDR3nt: TGTGCCAGCAGTTACTCGACAGGGGGCGGAGGCTACACCTTC

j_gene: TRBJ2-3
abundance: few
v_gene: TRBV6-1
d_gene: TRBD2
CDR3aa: CASSDTSGGADTQYF
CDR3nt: TGTGCCAGCAGTGATACTAGCGGGGGGGCTGATACGCAGTATTTT

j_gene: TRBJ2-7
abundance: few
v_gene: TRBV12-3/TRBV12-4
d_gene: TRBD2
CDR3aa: CASRNSGGSYEQYF
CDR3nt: TGTGCCAGCAGAAATAGCGGGGGATCCTACGAGCAGTACTTC

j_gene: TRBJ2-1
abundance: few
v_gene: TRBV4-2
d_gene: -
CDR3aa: CASSPFGGTDHNEQFF
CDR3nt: TGTGCCAGCAGCCCATTCGGGGGAACAGACCACAATGAGCAGTTCTTC

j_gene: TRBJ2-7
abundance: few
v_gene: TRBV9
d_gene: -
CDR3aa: CASSPVTGPSYEQYF
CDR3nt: TGTGCCAGCAGCCCGGTCACAGGGCCCTCCTACGAGCAGTACTTC

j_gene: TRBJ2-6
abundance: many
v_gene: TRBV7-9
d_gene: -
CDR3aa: CASFLFSGANVLTF
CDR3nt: TGTGCCAGCTTCCTCTTCTCTGGGGCCAACGTCCTGACTTTC

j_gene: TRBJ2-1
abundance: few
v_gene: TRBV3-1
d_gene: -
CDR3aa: CASRQRRGHTTEQFF
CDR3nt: TGTGCCAGCAGGCAAAGACGGGGACATACAACTGAGCAGTTCTTC